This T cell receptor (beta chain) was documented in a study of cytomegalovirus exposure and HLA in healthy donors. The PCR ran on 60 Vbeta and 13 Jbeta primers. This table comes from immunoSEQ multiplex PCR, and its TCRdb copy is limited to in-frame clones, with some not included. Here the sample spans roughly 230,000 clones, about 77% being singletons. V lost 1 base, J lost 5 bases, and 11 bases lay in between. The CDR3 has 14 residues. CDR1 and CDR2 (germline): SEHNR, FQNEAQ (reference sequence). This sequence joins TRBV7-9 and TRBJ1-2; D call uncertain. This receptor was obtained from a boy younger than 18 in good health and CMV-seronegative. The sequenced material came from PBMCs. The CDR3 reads CASSLVRERYGYTF. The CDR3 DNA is TGTGCCAGCAGCTTAGTGCGGGAGCGGTATGGCTACACCTTC.